Shown below are 6 T cell receptor beta chains from a single sample sequenced in a study of immune evolution from preneoplasia to lung adenocarcinoma. Produced via immunoSEQ multiplex PCR; TCRdb's table is partial and in-frame only. The repertoire consists of about 21,000 clones, with roughly 80% occurring once and the leading ten covering 5.6%. What was sequenced was FFPE invasive lung adenocarcinoma tissue. The source of these receptors is a person in their sixties or seventies with lung adenocarcinoma.

This chain connects TRBV21-1 to TRBJ1-2; TRBD1 is the table's D call and was not checked against the DNA. TRBV21-1 is marked as a pseudogene. The CDR3 is 12 amino acids. The CDR3 is CASSKSGVGYTF. DNA for the CDR3: TGTGCCAGCAGCAAATCAGGGGTTGGCTACACCTTC.

A single count supports this clone. The V gene is TRBV18, the J gene TRBJ2-4, with D perhaps matching TRBD1 or TRBD2 (6 bases each). Germline V CDR1 and CDR2: KGHSH, LQKENI. V lost 0 bases to trimming and J lost 1 base, with 10 bases between them. CDR3 length: 16 amino acids. This CDR3 reads CASSPPGGFAKNIQYF. Written as DNA, the CDR3 is TGTGCCAGCTCACCACCGGGGGGCTTCGCCAAAAACATTCAGTACTTC.

This clone is medium-sized (0.01 to 0.1%) in the sample. This CDR3 reads CASSFGQTGELFF. DNA for the CDR3: TGTGCCAGCAGCTTTGGACAGACCGGGGAGCTGTTTTTT. This rearrangement joins TRBV7-3 to TRBJ2-2; tentatively, D is TRBD1 (6 bases). The CDR3 has 13 amino acids. Germline CDR1 is SGHTA and CDR2 is FQGTGA. V lost 3 bases and J 5 bases, leaving 7 bases between the germline ends. Supplemented by reference TRBV7-3 and TRBJ2-2, the full variable domain reads GAGVSQTPSNKVTEKGKYVELRCDPISGHTALYWYRQSLGQGPEFLIYFQGTGAADDSGLPNDRFFAVRPEGSVSTLKIQRTERGDSAVYLCASSFGQTGELFFGEGSRLTVL.

This clone was counted between two and nine times. This CDR3 reads CATNPQMNTEAFF. The CDR3 DNA reads as TGTGCCACTAATCCGCAGATGAACACTGAAGCTTTCTTT. V and J are TRBV7-2 and TRBJ1-1, with no clear D. Germline V gene lookup returns CDR1 SGHTA and CDR2 FQGNSA. V dropped 10 bases and J dropped 0 bases, with 12 bases sitting between them. This CDR3 has 13 residues.

This clone was observed once. The CDR3 loop is CASSLLDSPLHF. As DNA, the CDR3 is TGTGCCAGCAGTTTACTCGATTCACCCCTCCACTTT. The rearrangement joins TRBV28 to TRBJ1-6; no definite D call. With 2 bases removed from V and 8 bases from J, the gap between germline ends came to 4 bases. Germline lookup yields CDR1 MDHEN and CDR2 SYDVKM. CDR3 size: 12 residues.

The chain has TRBV5-1 and TRBJ2-3, with TRBD2 identical over 14 bases. V shed 0 bases, J shed 4 bases, and the junction held 10 bases outside the gene matches. This CDR3 is 19 amino acids long. In germline, CDR1 is SGHRS, CDR2 YFSETQ. CDR3 amino acids: CASSLGHTPGLAGADTQYF. The CDR3 nucleotides read TGCGCCAGCAGCTTGGGTCACACTCCGGGACTAGCGGGAGCAGATACGCAGTATTTT.